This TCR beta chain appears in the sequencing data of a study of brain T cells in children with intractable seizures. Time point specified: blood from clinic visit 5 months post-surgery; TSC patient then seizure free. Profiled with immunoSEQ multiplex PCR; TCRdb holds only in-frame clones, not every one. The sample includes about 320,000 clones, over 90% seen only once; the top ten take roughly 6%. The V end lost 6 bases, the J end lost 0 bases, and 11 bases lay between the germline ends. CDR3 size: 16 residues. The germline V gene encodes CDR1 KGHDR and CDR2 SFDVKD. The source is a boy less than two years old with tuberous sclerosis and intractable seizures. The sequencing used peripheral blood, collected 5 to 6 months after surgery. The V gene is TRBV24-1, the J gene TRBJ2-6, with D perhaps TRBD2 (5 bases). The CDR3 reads CATSSLGDSGANVLTF. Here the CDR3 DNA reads TGTGCCACCAGTTCACTCGGGGACTCTGGGGCCAACGTCCTGACTTTC.